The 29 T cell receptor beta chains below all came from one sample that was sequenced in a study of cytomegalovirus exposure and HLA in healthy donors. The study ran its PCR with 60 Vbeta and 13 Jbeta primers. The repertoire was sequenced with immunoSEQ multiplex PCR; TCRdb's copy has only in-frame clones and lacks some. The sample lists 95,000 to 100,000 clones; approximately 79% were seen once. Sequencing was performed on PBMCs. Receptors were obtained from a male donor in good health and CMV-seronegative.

The CDR3 here is CASSYSSGTGNEKLFF. The CDR3, as DNA: TGTGCCAGCAGTTACTCGAGTGGGACAGGGAATGAAAAACTGTTTTTT. The V gene is TRBV6-5, the J gene TRBJ1-4; 9 positions agree with TRBD1. CDR1 is MNHEY and CDR2 is SVGAGI in the germline V gene. V was pared by 0 bases and J by 5 bases, with 4 bases of the junction left unmatched. This CDR3 has 16 amino acids.

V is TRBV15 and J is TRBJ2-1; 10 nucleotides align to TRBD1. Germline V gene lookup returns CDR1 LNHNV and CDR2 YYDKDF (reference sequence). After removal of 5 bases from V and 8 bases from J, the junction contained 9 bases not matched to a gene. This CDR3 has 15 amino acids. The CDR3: CATSQDRGRVDEQFF. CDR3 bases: TGTGCCACCAGCCAAGACAGGGGGCGCGTTGATGAGCAGTTCTTC.

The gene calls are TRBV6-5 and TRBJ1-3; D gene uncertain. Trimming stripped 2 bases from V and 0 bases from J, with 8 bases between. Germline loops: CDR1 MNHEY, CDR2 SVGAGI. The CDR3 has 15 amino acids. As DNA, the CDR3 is TGTGCCAGCAGTTACGTGGGAGACTCTGGAAACACCATATATTTT. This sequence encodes CASSYVGDSGNTIYF.

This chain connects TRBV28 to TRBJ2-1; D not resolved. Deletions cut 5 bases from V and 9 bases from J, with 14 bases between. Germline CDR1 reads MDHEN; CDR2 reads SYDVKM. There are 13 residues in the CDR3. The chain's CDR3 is CASSPPTPGEQFF. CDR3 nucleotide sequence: TGTGCCAGCAGTCCCCCAACTCCTGGTGAGCAGTTCTTC.

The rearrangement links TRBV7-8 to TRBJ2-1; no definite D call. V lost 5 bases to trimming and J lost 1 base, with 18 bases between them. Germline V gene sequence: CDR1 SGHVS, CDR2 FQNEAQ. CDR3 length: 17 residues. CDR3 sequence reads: CASSTRLGSYSYNEQFF. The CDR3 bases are TGTGCCAGCAGCACCCGCCTAGGTTCGTATTCCTACAATGAGCAGTTCTTC.

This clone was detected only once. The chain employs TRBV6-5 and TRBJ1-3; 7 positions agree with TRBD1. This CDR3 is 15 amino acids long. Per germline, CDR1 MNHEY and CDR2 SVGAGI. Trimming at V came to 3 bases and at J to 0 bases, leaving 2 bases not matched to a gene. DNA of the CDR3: TGTGCCAGCAGTTATGGGACAGCCTCTGGAAACACCATATATTTT. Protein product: CASSYGTASGNTIYF.

Here the CDR3 reads CASSISWGTNEKLFF. The DNA for the CDR3 is TGTGCCAGTAGTATCTCTTGGGGCACTAATGAAAAACTGTTTTTT. The chain carries TRBV19 and TRBJ1-4; perhaps TRBD1 as D (5 bases). Germline V lookup: CDR1 LNHDA, CDR2 SQIVND (reference sequence). There are 15 residues in the CDR3. The V and J ends lost 3 bases and 2 bases respectively, with 10 bases between them.

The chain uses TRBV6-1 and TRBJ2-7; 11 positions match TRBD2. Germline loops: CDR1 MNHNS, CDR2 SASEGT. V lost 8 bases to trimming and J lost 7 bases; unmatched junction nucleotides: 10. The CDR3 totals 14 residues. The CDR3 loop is CASLPGLAELEQYF. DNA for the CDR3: TGTGCCAGCTTACCGGGACTAGCGGAGTTAGAGCAGTACTTC.

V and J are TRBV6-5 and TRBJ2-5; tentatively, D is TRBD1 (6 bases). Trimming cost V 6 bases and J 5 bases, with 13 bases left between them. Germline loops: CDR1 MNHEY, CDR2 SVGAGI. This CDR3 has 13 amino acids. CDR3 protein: CASSDGQLETQYF. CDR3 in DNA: TGTGCCAGCAGCGACGGACAGTTGGAGACCCAGTACTTC.

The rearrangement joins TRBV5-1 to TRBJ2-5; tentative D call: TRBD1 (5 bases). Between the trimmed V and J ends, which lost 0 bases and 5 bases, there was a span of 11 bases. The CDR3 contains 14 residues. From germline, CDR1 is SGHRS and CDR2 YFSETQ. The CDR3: CASSLANGAETQYF. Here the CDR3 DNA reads TGCGCCAGCAGCTTGGCCAATGGGGCGGAGACCCAGTACTTC.

For the CDR3, the DNA is TGTGCCAGCAGTGAGGGCGTAAACTATGGCTACACCTTC. Translated, it gives CASSEGVNYGYTF. The chain is built from TRBV2 and TRBJ1-2; D uncertain. This CDR3 contains 13 residues. The germline V gene encodes CDR1 SNHLY and CDR2 FYNNEI. V lost 3 bases, J lost 2 bases, and 7 bases lay in between. Full variable domain (remainder filled in from reference TRBV2 and TRBJ1-2): EPEVTQTPSHQVTQMGQEVILRCVPISNHLYFYWYRQILGQKVEFLVSFYNNEISEKSEIFDDQFSVERPDGSNFTLKIRSTKLEDSAMYFCASSEGVNYGYTFGSGTRLTVV.

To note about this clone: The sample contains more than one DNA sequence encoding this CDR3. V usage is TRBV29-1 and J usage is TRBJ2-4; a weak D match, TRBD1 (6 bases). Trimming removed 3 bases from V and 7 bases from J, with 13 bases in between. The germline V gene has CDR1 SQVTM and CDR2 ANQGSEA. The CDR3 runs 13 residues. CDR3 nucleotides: TGCAGCGTTGAGGAGCCGAGGGGGAACATTCAGTACTTC. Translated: CSVEEPRGNIQYF.

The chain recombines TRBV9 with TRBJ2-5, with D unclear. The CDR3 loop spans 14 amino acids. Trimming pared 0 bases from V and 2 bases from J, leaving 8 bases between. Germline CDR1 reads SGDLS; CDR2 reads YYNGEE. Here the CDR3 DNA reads TGTGCCAGCAGCGTAGGGCCCCCACAAGAGACCCAGTACTTC. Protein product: CASSVGPPQETQYF.

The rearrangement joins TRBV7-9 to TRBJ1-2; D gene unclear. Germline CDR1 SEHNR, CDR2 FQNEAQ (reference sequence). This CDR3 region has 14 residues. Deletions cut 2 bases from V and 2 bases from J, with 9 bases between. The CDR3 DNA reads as TGTGCCAGCAGCTTACGTGAGGGAAACTATGGCTACACCTTC. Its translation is CASSLREGNYGYTF.

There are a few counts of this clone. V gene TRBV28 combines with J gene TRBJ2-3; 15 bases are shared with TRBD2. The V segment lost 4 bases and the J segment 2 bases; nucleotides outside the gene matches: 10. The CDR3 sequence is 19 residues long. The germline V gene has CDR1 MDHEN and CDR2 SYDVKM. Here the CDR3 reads CASSSETGTSGGITDTQYF. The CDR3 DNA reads TGTGCCAGCAGTTCAGAGACCGGGACTAGCGGGGGGATCACAGATACGCAGTATTTT.

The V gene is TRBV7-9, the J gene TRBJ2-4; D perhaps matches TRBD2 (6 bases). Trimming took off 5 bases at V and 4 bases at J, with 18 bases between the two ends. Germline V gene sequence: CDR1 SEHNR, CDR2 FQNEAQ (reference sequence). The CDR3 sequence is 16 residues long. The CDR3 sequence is CASSTGVLREKNIQYF. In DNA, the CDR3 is TGTGCCAGCAGCACCGGAGTCTTACGGGAGAAAAACATTCAGTACTTC.

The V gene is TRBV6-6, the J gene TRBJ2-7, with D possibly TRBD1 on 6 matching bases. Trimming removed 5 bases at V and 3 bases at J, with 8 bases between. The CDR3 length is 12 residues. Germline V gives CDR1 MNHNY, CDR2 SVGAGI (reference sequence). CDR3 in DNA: TGTGCCAGCAGTAAACAGGGCTACGAGCAGTACTTC. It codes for CASSKQGYEQYF.

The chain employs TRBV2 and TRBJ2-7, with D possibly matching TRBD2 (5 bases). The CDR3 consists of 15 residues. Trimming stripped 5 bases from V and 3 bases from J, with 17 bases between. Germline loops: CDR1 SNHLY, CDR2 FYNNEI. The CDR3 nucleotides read TGTGCCAGCAGTCCGGGGTTCTCCAAACACTACGAGCAGTACTTC. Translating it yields CASSPGFSKHYEQYF. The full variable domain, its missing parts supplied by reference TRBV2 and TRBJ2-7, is EPEVTQTPSHQVTQMGQEVILRCVPISNHLYFYWYRQILGQKVEFLVSFYNNEISEKSEIFDDQFSVERPDGSNFTLKIRSTKLEDSAMYFCASSPGFSKHYEQYFGPGTRLTVT.

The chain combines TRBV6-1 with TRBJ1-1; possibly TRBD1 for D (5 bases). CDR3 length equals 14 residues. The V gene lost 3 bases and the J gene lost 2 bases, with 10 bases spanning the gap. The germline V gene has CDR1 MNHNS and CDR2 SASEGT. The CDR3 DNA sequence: TGTGCCAGCAGTGAGGGGCCGGCAAACACTGAAGCTTTCTTT. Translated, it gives CASSEGPANTEAFF.

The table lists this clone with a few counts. The CDR3 sequence: CASNNRERTGELFF. CDR3 nucleotides: TGTGCCAGCAATAACAGGGAACGGACCGGGGAGCTGTTTTTT. The rearrangement uses TRBV6-1 and TRBJ2-2; possible D gene TRBD1, 6 bases. Trimming pared 7 bases from V and 5 bases from J, leaving 14 bases between. The CDR3 length is 14 residues. Germline V lookup: CDR1 MNHNS, CDR2 SASEGT.

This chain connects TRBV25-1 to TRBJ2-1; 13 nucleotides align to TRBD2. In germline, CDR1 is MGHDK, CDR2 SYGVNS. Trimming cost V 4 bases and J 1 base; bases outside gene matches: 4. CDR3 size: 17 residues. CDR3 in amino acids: CASSGTSGSRSYNEQFF. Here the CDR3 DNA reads TGTGCCAGCAGTGGGACTAGCGGGAGCCGATCCTACAATGAGCAGTTCTTC.

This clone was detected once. CDR3 nucleotides: TGTGCCAGCAGCCAAGCAAATCAGCCCCAGCATTTT. It encodes CASSQANQPQHF. This rearrangement joins TRBV7-9 to TRBJ1-5; D uncertain. Trimming shortened V by 5 bases and J by 4 bases, and 6 bases separated the two germline ends. CDR1 is SEHNR and CDR2 is FQNEAQ in the germline V gene (reference sequence). The CDR3 is 12 residues long.

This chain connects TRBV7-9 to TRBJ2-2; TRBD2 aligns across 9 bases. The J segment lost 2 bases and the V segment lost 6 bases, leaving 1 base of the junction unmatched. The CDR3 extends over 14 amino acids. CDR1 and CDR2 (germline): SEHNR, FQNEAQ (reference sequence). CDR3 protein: CASRLAGNTGELFF. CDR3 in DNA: TGTGCCAGCAGGCTAGCGGGAAACACCGGGGAGCTGTTTTTT.

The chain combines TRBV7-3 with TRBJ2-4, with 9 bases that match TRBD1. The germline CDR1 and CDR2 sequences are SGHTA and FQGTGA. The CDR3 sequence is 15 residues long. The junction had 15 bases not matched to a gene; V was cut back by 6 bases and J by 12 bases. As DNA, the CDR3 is TGTGCCAGCAGGTCCGCGGCCGGGACAGGGAGCCCTCAGTACTTC. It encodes CASRSAAGTGSPQYF.

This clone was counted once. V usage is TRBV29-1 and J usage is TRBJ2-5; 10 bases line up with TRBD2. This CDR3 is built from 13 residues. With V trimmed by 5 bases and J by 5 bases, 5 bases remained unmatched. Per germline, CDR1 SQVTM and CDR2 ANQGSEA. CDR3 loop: CSVWKREGETQYF. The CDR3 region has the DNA TGCAGCGTTTGGAAGCGGGAGGGGGAGACCCAGTACTTC.

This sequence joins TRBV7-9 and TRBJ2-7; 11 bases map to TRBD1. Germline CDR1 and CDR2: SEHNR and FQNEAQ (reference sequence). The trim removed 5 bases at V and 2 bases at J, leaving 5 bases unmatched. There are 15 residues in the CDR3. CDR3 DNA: TGTGCCAGCAGCCATATGGGACAGGGGGCCTACGAGCAGTACTTC. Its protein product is CASSHMGQGAYEQYF.

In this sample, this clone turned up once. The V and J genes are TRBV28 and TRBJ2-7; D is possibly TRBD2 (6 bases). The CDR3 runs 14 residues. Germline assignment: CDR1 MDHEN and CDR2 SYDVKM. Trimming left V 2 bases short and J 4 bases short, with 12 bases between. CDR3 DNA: TGTGCCAGCAGTTTAGGGCCCGGGGGATACGAGCAGTACTTC. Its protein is CASSLGPGGYEQYF. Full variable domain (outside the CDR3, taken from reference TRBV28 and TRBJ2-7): DVKVTQSSRYLVKRTGEKVFLECVQDMDHENMFWYRQDPGLGLRLIYFSYDVKMKEKGDIPEGYSVSREKKERFSLILESASTNQTSMYLCASSLGPGGYEQYFGPGTRLTVT.

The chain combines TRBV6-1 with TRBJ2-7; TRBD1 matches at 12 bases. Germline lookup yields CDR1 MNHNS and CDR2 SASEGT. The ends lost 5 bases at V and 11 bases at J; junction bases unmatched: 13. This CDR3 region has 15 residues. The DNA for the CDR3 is TGTGCCAGCAGTAACCAACCGGGACAGGGGGCCACGGAGTACTTC. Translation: CASSNQPGQGATEYF.

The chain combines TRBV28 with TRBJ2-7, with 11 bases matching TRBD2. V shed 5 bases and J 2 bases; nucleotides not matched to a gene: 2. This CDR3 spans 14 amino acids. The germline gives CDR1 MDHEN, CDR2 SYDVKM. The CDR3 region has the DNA TGTGCCAGCAGTCCACTAGCGGGAGCCTACGAGCAGTACTTC. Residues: CASSPLAGAYEQYF.